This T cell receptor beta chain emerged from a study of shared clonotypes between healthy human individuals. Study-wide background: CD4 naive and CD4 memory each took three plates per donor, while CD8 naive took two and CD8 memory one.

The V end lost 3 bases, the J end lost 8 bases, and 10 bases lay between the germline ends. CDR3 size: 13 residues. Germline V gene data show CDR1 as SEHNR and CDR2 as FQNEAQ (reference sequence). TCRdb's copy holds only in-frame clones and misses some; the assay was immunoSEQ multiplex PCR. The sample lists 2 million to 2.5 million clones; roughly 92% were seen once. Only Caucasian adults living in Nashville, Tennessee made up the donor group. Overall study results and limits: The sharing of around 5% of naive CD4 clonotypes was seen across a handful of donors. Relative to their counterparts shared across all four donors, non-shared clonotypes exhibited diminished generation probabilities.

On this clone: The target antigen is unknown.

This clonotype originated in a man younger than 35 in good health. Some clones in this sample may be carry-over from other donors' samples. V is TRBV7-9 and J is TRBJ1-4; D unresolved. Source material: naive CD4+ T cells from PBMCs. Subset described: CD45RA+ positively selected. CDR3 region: CASSFFSSEKLFF. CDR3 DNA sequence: TGTGCCAGCAGCTTCTTTTCGTCCGAAAAACTGTTTTTT.